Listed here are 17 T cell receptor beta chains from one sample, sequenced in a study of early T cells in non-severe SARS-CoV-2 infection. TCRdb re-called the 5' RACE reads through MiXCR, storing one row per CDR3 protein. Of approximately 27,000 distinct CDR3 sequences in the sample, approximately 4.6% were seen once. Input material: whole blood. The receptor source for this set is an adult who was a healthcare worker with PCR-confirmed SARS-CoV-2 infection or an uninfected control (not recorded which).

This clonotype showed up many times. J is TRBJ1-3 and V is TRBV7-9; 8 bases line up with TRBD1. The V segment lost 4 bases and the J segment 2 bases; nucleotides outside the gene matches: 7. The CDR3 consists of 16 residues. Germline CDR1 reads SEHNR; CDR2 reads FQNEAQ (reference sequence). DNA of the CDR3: TGTGCCAGCAGCTCCAGGACAGGGACGACTGGAAACACCATATATTTT. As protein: CASSSRTGTTGNTIYF.

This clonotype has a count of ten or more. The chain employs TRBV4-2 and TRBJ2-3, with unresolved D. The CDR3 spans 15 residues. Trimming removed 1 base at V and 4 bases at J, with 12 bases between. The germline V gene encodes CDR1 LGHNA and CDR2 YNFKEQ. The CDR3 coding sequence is TGTGCCAGCAGCCAAGCCCTCTCACTACCAGATACGCAGTATTTT. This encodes CASSQALSLPDTQYF.

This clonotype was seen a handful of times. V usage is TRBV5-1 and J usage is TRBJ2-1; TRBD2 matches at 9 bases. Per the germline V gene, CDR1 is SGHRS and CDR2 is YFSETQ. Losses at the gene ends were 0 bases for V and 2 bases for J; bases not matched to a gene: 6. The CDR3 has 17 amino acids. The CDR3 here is CASSLASGAPPYNEQFF. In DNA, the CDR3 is TGCGCCAGCAGCTTGGCTAGCGGGGCCCCACCCTACAATGAGCAGTTCTTC.

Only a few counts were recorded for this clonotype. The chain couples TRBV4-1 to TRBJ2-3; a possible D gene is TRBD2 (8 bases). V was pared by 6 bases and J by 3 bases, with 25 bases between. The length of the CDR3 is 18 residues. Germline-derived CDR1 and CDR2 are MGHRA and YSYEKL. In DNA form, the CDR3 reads TGCGCCAGCAGACGGAAGACAGGGACTAGTGGGGAAACAGATACGCAGTATTTT. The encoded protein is CASRRKTGTSGETDTQYF.

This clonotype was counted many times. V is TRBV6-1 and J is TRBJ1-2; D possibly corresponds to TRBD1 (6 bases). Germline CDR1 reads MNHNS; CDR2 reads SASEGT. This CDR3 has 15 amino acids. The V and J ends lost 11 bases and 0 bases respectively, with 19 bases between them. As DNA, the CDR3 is TGTGCCTCGCGCCGGGGGCCTTTAGCTAACTATGGCTACACCTTC. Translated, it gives CASRRGPLANYGYTF.

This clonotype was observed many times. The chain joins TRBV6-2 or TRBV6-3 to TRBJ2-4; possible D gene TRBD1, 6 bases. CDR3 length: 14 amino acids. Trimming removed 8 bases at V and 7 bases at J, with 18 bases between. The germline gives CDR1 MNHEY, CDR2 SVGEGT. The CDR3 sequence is CASHRALQGNIQYF. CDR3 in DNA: TGTGCCAGCCACCGGGCCCTCCAGGGGAACATTCAGTACTTC.

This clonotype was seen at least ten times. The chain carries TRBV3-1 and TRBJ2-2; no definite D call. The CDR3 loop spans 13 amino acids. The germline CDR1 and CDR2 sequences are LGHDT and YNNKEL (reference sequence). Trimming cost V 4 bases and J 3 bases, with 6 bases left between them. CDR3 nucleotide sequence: TGTGCCAGCAGCCTCTGGGACACCGGGGAGCTGTTTTTT. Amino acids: CASSLWDTGELFF.

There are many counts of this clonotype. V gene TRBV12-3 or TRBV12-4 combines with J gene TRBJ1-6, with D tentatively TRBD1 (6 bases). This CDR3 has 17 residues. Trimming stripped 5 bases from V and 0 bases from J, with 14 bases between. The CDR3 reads CASSPGQGSSYNSPLHF. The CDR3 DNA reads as TGTGCCAGCAGTCCGGGCCAGGGGAGCTCCTATAATTCACCCCTCCACTTT.

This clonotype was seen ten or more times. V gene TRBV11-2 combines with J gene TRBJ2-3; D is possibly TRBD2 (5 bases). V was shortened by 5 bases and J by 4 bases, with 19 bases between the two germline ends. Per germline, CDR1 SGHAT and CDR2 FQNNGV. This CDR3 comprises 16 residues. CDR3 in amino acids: CASSPSRTRRSDTQYF. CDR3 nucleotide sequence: TGTGCCAGCAGCCCAAGTCGGACCCGGAGGTCAGATACGCAGTATTTT. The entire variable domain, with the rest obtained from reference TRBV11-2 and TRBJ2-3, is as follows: EAGVAQSPRYKIIEKRQSVAFWCNPISGHATLYWYQQILGQGPKLLIQFQNNGVVDDSQLPKDRFSAERLKGVDSTLKIQPAKLEDSAVYLCASSPSRTRRSDTQYFGPGTRLTVL.

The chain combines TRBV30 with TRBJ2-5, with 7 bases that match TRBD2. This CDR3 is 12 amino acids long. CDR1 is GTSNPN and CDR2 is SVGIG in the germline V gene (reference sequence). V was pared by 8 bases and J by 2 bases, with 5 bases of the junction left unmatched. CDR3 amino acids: CARGELQETQYF. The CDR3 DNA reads TGTGCCCGGGGGGAGTTACAAGAGACCCAGTACTTC.

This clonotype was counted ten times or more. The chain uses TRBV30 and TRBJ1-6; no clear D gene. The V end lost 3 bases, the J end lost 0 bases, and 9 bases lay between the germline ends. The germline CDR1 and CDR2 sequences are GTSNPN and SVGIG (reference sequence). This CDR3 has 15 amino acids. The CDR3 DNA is TGTGCCTGGAGAATCGGCAGCTCCTATAATTCACCCCTCCACTTT. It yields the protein CAWRIGSSYNSPLHF.

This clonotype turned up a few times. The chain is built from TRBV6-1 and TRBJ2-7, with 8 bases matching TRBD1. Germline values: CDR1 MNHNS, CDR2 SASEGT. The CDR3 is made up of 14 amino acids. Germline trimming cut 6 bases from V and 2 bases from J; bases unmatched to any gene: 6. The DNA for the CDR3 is TGTGCCAGCAGGACGCCGGGACAGGCCTACGAGCAGTACTTC. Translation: CASRTPGQAYEQYF.

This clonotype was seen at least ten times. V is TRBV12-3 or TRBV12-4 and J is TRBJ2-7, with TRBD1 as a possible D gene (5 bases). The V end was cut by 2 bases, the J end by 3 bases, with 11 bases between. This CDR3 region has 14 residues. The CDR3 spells CASSLRAGIYEQYF. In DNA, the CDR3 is TGTGCCAGCAGTTTAAGGGCAGGGATCTACGAGCAGTACTTC.

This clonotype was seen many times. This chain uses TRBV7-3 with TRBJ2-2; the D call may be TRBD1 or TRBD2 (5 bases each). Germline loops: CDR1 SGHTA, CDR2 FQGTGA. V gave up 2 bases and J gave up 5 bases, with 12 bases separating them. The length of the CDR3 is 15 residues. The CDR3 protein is CASSLVGEWTGELFF. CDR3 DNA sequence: TGTGCCAGCAGCTTAGTAGGGGAGTGGACCGGGGAGCTGTTTTTT.

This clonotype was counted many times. Written as DNA, the CDR3 is TGTGCCAGTAGTTTACTAGATACCGGCTACAATGAGCAGTTCTTC. It translates to CASSLLDTGYNEQFF. This sequence joins TRBV19 and TRBJ2-1; D is possibly TRBD2 (5 bases). Trimming left V 5 bases short and J 3 bases short, with 14 bases between. CDR3 size: 15 residues. Germline lookup yields CDR1 LNHDA and CDR2 SQIVND (reference sequence).

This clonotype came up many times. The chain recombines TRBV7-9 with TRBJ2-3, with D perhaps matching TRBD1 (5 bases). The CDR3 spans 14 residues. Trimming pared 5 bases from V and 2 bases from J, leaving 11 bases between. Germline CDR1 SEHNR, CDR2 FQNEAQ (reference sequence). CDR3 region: CASSPKTDTDTQYF. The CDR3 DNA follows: TGTGCCAGCAGCCCCAAGACAGACACAGATACGCAGTATTTT.

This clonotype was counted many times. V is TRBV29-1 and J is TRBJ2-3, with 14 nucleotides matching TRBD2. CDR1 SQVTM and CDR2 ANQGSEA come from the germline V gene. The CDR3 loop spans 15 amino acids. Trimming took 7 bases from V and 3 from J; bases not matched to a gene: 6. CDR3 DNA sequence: TGCAGCGCCTTCGGGACTAGCGGGAGAACAGATACGCAGTATTTT. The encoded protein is CSAFGTSGRTDTQYF.